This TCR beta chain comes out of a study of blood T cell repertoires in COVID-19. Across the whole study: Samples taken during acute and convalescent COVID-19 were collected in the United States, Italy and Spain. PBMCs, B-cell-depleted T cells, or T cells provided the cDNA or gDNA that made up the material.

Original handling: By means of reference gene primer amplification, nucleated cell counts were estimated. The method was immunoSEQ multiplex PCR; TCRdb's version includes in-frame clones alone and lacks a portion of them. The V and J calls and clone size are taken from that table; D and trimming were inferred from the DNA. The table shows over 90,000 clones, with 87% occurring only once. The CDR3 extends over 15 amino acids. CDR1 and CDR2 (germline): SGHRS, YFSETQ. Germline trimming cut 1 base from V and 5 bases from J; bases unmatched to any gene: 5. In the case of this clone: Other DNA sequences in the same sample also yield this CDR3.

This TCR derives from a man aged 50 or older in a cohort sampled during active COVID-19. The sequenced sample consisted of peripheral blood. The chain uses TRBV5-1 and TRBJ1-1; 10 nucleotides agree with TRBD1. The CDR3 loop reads CASSLMGTGVTEAFF. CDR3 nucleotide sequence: TGCGCCAGCAGCTTGATGGGGACAGGGGTGACTGAAGCTTTCTTT.